The 26 T cell receptor beta chains presented below share a single source sample, sequenced in a study of T cell responses to AZD1222 COVID-19 vaccine. Here immunoSEQ multiplex PCR was the method, and the copy in TCRdb shows in-frame clones only, minus some. The data contain about 180,000 clones, 80% to 95% of them seen just once; the ten biggest clones take up 1.5% to 2%. The sequenced sample was peripheral blood, obtained 28 days after the second AZD1222 dose. All receptors come from an adult who received the AZD1222 COVID-19 vaccine.

The chain is built from TRBV7-9 and TRBJ2-3, with 10 bases lining up with TRBD2. J gave up 3 bases and V 1 base, and 4 bases lay outside the gene matches. The CDR3 has 16 residues. Germline CDR1 is SEHNR and CDR2 is FQNEAQ (reference sequence). Here the CDR3 DNA reads TGTGCCAGCAGCTTAGGAGCGGGGGGGATGACAGATACGCAGTATTTT. Translating it yields CASSLGAGGMTDTQYF.

In this sample, this clone turned up once. This chain uses TRBV30 with TRBJ1-3; the D is unclear. The V end was cut by 3 bases, the J end by 0 bases, with 6 bases between. The germline CDR1 and CDR2 sequences are GTSNPN and SVGIG (reference sequence). CDR3 length: 13 amino acids. DNA for the CDR3: TGTGCCTGGAGCATCGTCTCTGGAAACACCATATATTTT. This encodes CAWSIVSGNTIYF.

This rearrangement joins TRBV11-2 to TRBJ2-1; D gene unclear. CDR1 is SGHAT, CDR2 FQNNGV, per germline. V lost 0 bases to trimming and J lost 9 bases, with 9 bases between them. This CDR3 spans 13 amino acids. The CDR3 spells CASSLDGPAEQFF. DNA of the CDR3: TGTGCCAGCAGCTTAGACGGGCCTGCTGAGCAGTTCTTC.

CDR3 loop: CASSIDGFRRTNEKLFF. In DNA, the CDR3 is TGTGCCAGTAGTATAGATGGGTTCCGGAGAACTAATGAAAAACTGTTTTTT. The V and J genes are TRBV19 and TRBJ1-4; unclear D gene. The CDR3 length is 17 residues. V dropped 0 bases and J dropped 1 base, with 12 bases sitting between them. The germline V gene has CDR1 LNHDA and CDR2 SQIVND (reference sequence). The whole variable domain, remainder taken from reference TRBV19 and TRBJ1-4, is DGGITQSPKYLFRKEGQNVTLSCEQNLNHDAMYWYRQDPGQGLRLIYYSQIVNDFQKGDIAEGYSVSREKKESFPLTVTSAQKNPTAFYLCASSIDGFRRTNEKLFFGSGTQLSVL.

The chain is built from TRBV18 and TRBJ1-2; a possible D gene is TRBD1 (5 bases). The V gene lost 1 base and the J gene lost 6 bases, with 9 bases spanning the gap. This CDR3 contains 13 residues. Germline loops: CDR1 KGHSH, CDR2 LQKENI. The CDR3 DNA follows: TGTGCCAGCTCACCACTGGGGGAGAATGGCTACACCTTC. The encoded protein is CASSPLGENGYTF.

The V call is TRBV4-3, the J call TRBJ2-7; D may match TRBD1 or TRBD2 (5 bases each). Trimming removed 4 bases from V and 3 bases from J, with 19 bases in between. Per germline, CDR1 LGHNA and CDR2 YSLEER. The CDR3 extends over 16 amino acids. The CDR3 DNA follows: TGCGCCAGCAGCCCCGGCCGGGGCGGGCTGGACTACGAGCAGTACTTC. Its translation: CASSPGRGGLDYEQYF.

The chain uses TRBV7-8 and TRBJ1-2; D gene unclear. V lost 5 bases and J 8 bases, leaving 15 bases between the germline ends. The germline CDR1 and CDR2 sequences are SGHVS and FQNEAQ. The CDR3 length is 13 residues. In DNA, the CDR3 is TGTGCCAGCAGCCCATCAGCGCAAGGCGGCTACACCTTC. This codes for CASSPSAQGGYTF.

The chain employs TRBV2 and TRBJ2-1; 8 bases line up with TRBD1. Germline CDR1 and CDR2: SNHLY and FYNNEI. This CDR3 contains 15 residues. Unmatched junction bases numbered 10, after V lost 6 bases and J lost 6 bases. The CDR3 sequence is CASSLTGGGSNEQFF. CDR3 sequence (DNA): TGTGCCAGCAGCCTCACAGGGGGTGGTAGCAATGAGCAGTTCTTC.

V is TRBV4-1 and J is TRBJ2-6; D is perhaps TRBD2 (7 bases). Germline CDR1 is MGHRA and CDR2 is YSYEKL. This CDR3 has 19 amino acids. V was trimmed by 4 bases and J by 0 bases, leaving 19 bases between them. The CDR3 is CASSPRGRGGSSGANVLTF. The DNA of the CDR3 is TGCGCCAGCAGCCCGAGGGGAAGGGGGGGCTCCTCTGGGGCCAACGTCCTGACTTTC.

V gene TRBV10-3 combines with J gene TRBJ2-1; D remains unclear. The CDR3 has 15 amino acids. In germline, CDR1 is ENHRY, CDR2 SYGVKD. The ends were cut back, 4 bases at V and 10 bases at J, with 20 bases in the middle. The CDR3 region has the DNA TGTGCCATCAGTGCCGCCGGACCCAACTCAGGAGAGCAGTTCTTC. As protein: CAISAAGPNSGEQFF.

V is TRBV30 and J is TRBJ1-6, with 9 bases identical to TRBD1. With V trimmed by 2 bases and J by 6 bases, 5 bases remained unmatched. Germline CDR1 is GTSNPN and CDR2 is SVGIG (reference sequence). The CDR3 has 15 residues. The chain's CDR3 is CAWSIRQGGNSPLHF. CDR3 DNA: TGTGCCTGGAGTATCAGACAGGGGGGTAATTCACCCCTCCACTTT.

V gene TRBV2 combines with J gene TRBJ2-6; D gene uncertain. V was clipped by 6 bases and J by 2 bases, with 8 bases between them. The CDR3 consists of 14 residues. Germline lookup yields CDR1 SNHLY and CDR2 FYNNEI. CDR3 region: CASRIGPGANVLTF. The CDR3 DNA reads as TGTGCCAGCAGAATCGGGCCTGGGGCCAACGTCCTGACTTTC.

The J gene is TRBJ2-1, the V gene TRBV11-3, with 7 bases matching TRBD2. CDR3 length: 15 amino acids. J was trimmed by 2 bases and V by 3 bases; bases with no gene match: 4. Germline-derived CDR1 and CDR2 are SGHNT and YENEEA. CDR3 sequence: CASSFTSATYNEQFF. Here the CDR3 DNA reads TGTGCCAGCAGCTTCACTAGCGCAACCTACAATGAGCAGTTCTTC.

The chain joins TRBV18 to TRBJ1-6, with 8 bases identical to TRBD1. Trimming took 2 bases from V and 7 from J; bases not matched to a gene: 7. Germline CDR1 and CDR2: KGHSH and LQKENI. The CDR3 length is 16 residues. The CDR3 loop reads CASSPAGGRRNSPLHF. The CDR3 DNA is TGTGCCAGCTCACCAGCAGGGGGCCGGCGGAATTCACCCCTCCACTTT.

The chain couples TRBV28 to TRBJ1-4; no clear D gene. The CDR3 sequence is 14 residues long. Trimming pared 4 bases from V and 4 bases from J, leaving 10 bases between. CDR1 and CDR2 (germline): MDHEN, SYDVKM. The CDR3: CASSSPVGNEKLFF. CDR3 DNA: TGTGCCAGCAGTTCCCCGGTCGGTAATGAAAAACTGTTTTTT.

The chain carries TRBV4-1 and TRBJ1-3; tentative D call: TRBD1 (6 bases). Germline V gives CDR1 MGHRA, CDR2 YSYEKL. V lost 3 bases to trimming and J lost 10 bases, with 19 bases between them. CDR3 length equals 15 residues. CDR3: CASSQTGSSGGTIYF. CDR3 nucleotide sequence: TGCGCCAGCAGCCAGACAGGATCCTCTGGAGGGACCATATATTTT.

V and J are TRBV28 and TRBJ1-1, with D unclear. CDR1 is MDHEN and CDR2 is SYDVKM in the germline V gene. The V end lost 2 bases, the J end lost 0 bases, and 1 base lay between the germline ends. CDR3 length: 12 residues. Written as DNA, the CDR3 is TGTGCCAGCAGTTTACTGAACACTGAAGCTTTCTTT. This sequence encodes CASSLLNTEAFF.

This chain joins TRBV29-1 and TRBJ2-2; D gene unclear. CDR1 and CDR2 from the germline V gene are SQVTM and ANQGSEA. The germline V and J ends were trimmed by 4 bases and 6 bases, with 9 bases remaining between them. This CDR3 contains 12 residues. The CDR3 sequence is CSVGLAAGELFF. DNA of the CDR3: TGCAGCGTTGGGCTCGCCGCCGGGGAGCTGTTTTTT.

The chain couples TRBV29-1 to TRBJ2-5; 7 bases agree with TRBD2. V trimming: 7 bases; J trimming: 4 bases; junction bases outside the gene matches: 27. The CDR3 consists of 19 residues. From germline, CDR1 is SQVTM and CDR2 ANQGSEA. This CDR3 reads CSAVGMVAGEEGSRETQYF. The DNA of the CDR3 is TGCAGCGCTGTGGGAATGGTAGCGGGCGAGGAGGGTTCTAGAGAGACCCAGTACTTC.

In this sample, this clone turned up once. The gene calls are TRBV27 and TRBJ2-7, with 7 positions matching TRBD2. V shed 2 bases and J 3 bases; nucleotides not matched to a gene: 7. The CDR3 covers 15 residues. Germline V gene lookup returns CDR1 MNHEY and CDR2 SMNVEV (reference sequence). This CDR3 is CASSLRASGHYEQYF. The CDR3 nucleotides read TGTGCCAGCAGTTTAAGGGCTAGCGGCCACTACGAGCAGTACTTC.

The chain employs TRBV5-6 and TRBJ1-2; tentative D call: TRBD1 (5 bases). Trimming took off 4 bases at V and 0 bases at J, with 10 bases between the two ends. Germline lookup yields CDR1 SGHDT and CDR2 YYEEEE. The CDR3 has 14 amino acids. The CDR3 protein is CASSVDTPNYGYTF. In DNA form, the CDR3 reads TGTGCCAGCAGCGTGGACACCCCTAACTATGGCTACACCTTC.

This rearrangement joins TRBV23-1 to TRBJ1-4; 8 bases agree with TRBD1. TRBV23-1 has ORF status, its function being uncertain. This CDR3 spans 13 amino acids. After removal of 8 bases from V and 5 bases from J, the junction contained 4 bases not matched to a gene. The CDR3 DNA sequence: TGCGCCAGCCGCAGGGACAGGAATGAAAAACTGTTTTTT. Its protein is CASRRDRNEKLFF.

This clone was counted a single time. The genes are TRBV7-2 and TRBJ2-5; D may correspond to TRBD1 or TRBD2 (5 bases each). Trimming stripped 1 base from V and 6 bases from J, with 12 bases between. CDR1 and CDR2 (germline): SGHTA, FQGNSA. The CDR3 contains 14 residues. The CDR3 sequence: CASSLGGREKTQYF. The DNA for the CDR3 is TGTGCCAGCAGCTTAGGTGGCAGGGAGAAGACCCAGTACTTC. The full variable domain, with the rest looked up from reference TRBV7-2 and TRBJ2-5, is GAGVSQSPSNKVTEKGKDVELRCDPISGHTALYWYRQSLGQGLEFLIYFQGNSAPDKSGLPSDRFSAERTGGSVSTLTIQRTQQEDSAVYLCASSLGGREKTQYFGPGTRLLVL.

The chain links TRBV9 to TRBJ1-1; D is perhaps TRBD1 (6 bases). V was clipped by 4 bases and J by 4 bases, with 23 bases between them. The germline V gene encodes CDR1 SGDLS and CDR2 YYNGEE. The CDR3 contains 17 residues. The chain's CDR3 is CASSTRTDAGIGTEAFF. The DNA of the CDR3 is TGTGCCAGCAGCACCCGGACAGACGCGGGAATCGGCACTGAAGCTTTCTTT.

CDR3 nucleotides: TGTGCCAGCAGTTTGGGCATTCGGCAGCCCCAGCATTTT. It yields the protein CASSLGIRQPQHF. The V and J genes are TRBV27 and TRBJ1-5; no definite D call. Germline V gene data show CDR1 as MNHEY and CDR2 as SMNVEV (reference sequence). The length of the CDR3 is 13 residues. The V and J ends lost 3 bases and 7 bases respectively, with 10 bases between them.

This chain uses TRBV5-8 with TRBJ2-3, with D maybe TRBD1 (5 bases). The ends were cut back, 2 bases at V and 2 bases at J, with 12 bases in the middle. CDR1 is SGHTS and CDR2 is YDEGEE in the germline V gene. CDR3 length: 15 residues. The CDR3 here is CASSFGRANTDTQYF. The CDR3 coding sequence is TGTGCCAGCAGCTTCGGCAGGGCCAACACAGATACGCAGTATTTT.